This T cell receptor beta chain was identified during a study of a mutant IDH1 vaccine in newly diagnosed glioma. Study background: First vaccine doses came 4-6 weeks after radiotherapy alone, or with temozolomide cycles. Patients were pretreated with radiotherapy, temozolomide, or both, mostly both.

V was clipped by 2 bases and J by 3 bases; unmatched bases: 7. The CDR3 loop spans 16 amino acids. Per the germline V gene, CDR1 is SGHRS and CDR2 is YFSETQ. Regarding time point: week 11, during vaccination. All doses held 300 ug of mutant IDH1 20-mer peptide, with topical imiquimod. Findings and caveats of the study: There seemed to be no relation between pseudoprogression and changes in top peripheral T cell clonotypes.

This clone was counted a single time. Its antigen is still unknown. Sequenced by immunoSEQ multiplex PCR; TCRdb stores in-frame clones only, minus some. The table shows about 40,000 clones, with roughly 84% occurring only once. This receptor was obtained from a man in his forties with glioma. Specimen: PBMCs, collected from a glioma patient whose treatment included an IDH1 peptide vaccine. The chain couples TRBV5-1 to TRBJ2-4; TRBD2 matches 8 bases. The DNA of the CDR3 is TGCGCCAGCAGCTTTTGGGCCGGGACTAGCAAAAACATTCAGTACTTC. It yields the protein CASSFWAGTSKNIQYF.